This TCR beta chain is drawn from a study of shared clonotypes between healthy human individuals (dated by TCRdb to 2019 to 2021). Looking at the study overall: The cohort included three men and a couple of women between 18 and 49 years of age. The study deeply sequenced blood TCR repertoires of five healthy adults to estimate repertoire size and the extent of clonotype sharing between individuals. Each donor's leukapheresis produced roughly between roughly 0.94 and 9.5 billion PBMCs. Per donor, three plates each were used for CD4 naive and CD4 memory, two for CD8 naive, and one for CD8 memory. To increase sequencing depth and limit assay-specific biases, TCR repertoire library preparation and sequencing were carried out by different laboratories using diverse techniques.

Findings and caveats that apply to the study as a whole: Across several donors, approximately 4.6% of naive CD4, 3% to 4% of naive CD8, around 2.5% of memory CD4, and 0.4% to 0.45% of memory CD8 clonotypes were shared. Pairwise subsampling indicated that sequencing depth was expected to affect the degree of clonotype sharing among donors. Compared with non-shared clonotypes, clonotypes shared by all four sorted-subset donors had higher generation probabilities. Naive subsets generally had larger estimated clonotype richness than memory subsets did. Even with the large sequencing depth, rarefaction of the sorted-subset datasets indicated that sequencing was incomplete. Because the study included only a small number of donors, the genetic and exposure-history diversity represented was limited. Sampling was restricted to blood, and TCR repertoires in tissues likely differ from the TCR repertoires found in blood.

The CDR3 sequence holds 15 residues, the cysteine and phenylalanine included. Here the CDR3 DNA is all that survives: 45 bases in frame from base 1. The germline V gene (reference sequence) specifies LNHDA as CDR1 and SQIVND as CDR2. The V end loses 0 bases and the J end loses 2 bases, and a stretch of 9 bases separates them. TCR CDR3 regions were amplified from genomic DNA by multiplex PCR using the deep immunoSEQ assay. Extracted genomic DNA from each cell subset was distributed evenly across all wells of several immunoSEQ 96-well plates, and each plate was treated as a replicate. For sorted subsets, each replicate PCR was loaded with approximately 190 ng genomic DNA, equivalent to 30,000 or so T cell genomes. Purified libraries were quantified with a Qubit 3.0 fluorometer, sized on a Bioanalyzer 2100, and re-quantified with the KAPA Library Quantification kit. Every immunoSEQ 96-well plate was sequenced on a separate single-read 150-cycle Illumina NextSeq 550 flow cell. As for how the authors treated the data: Because the immunoSEQ output held only junctional sequences and lacked quality scores, the filtering could not match the filtering applied to full-length reads. To assign V/J genes and CDR3, sequences were annotated against IMGT germline references using PyIR, a Python wrapper for IgBLAST v1.9. Reads were filtered out if the reads had weak V/J assignments (E-value above 1e-6), no CDR3, stop codons, out-of-frame junctions, or ambiguous translated residues. V3J clonotypes were defined as sequences sharing the same inferred V gene, J gene, and CDR3 amino acid sequence. Percentage overlap between repertoires was computed as shared unique clonotypes divided by the size of the smaller repertoire. Richness of each repertoire was evaluated using RTK rarefaction, the Chao1 estimator, and Recon v2.1 estimates of unobserved clonotypes. Generation probabilities for all TCRbeta clonotypes obtained by the gDNA method from a handful of donors were computed using OLGA. TCRdb obtained this table from immuneACCESS and retained in-frame rearrangements with V and J assigned. These tables miss some clones; where compared with another copy, unresolved V genes account for less than half of the shortfall, and the remainder is unexplained. D and trimming come from the DNA, and the V and J calls and clone size come from that table. The sample includes roughly 1.5 million clones, with 98% observed a single time. The top ten hold roughly 0.45% of the sample.

This clone came up once. Its specific antigen is unknown. Base-call qualities are not available, and no considerably larger clone is one nucleotide away. The donors were healthy, HIV-negative adults who had no recently reported acute infections or vaccinations. Every donor was a Caucasian adult residing in Nashville, Tennessee, USA. CD4+ T cells were enriched by magnetic negative selection; naive cells were then positively selected on CD45RA, and the negative fraction formed the memory subset. Blood was obtained by leukapheresis, after which PBMCs were separated by Ficoll-Histopaque density gradient centrifugation and cryopreserved in liquid nitrogen vapor phase. Purity and quantity of every magnetically sorted T cell population were checked by analytical flow cytometry. From each sorted fraction, genomic DNA was isolated and quantified by UV absorbance on a Nanodrop 2000c.

The sample taken for sequencing was naive CD4+ T cells sorted from blood. The sample's cell subset or site label, decoded: CD45RA+ positively selected. This TCR derives from a man under 40 in good health. This sequence uses TRBV19 and TRBJ2-3, with TRBD1 as a weak D call on 6 bases. The DNA sequence is given as TGTGCCAGTAGTATAGATCGGACAGCCACAGATACGCAGTATTTT. It codes for CASSIDRTATDTQYF.